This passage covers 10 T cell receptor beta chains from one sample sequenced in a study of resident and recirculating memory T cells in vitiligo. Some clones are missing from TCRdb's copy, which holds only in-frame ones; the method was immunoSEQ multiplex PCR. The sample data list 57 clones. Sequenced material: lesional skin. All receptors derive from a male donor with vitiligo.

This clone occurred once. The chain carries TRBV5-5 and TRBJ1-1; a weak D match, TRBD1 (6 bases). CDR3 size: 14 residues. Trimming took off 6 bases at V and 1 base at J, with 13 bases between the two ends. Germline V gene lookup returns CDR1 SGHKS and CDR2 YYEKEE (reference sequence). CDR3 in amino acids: CASTLDSANTEAFF. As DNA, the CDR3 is TGTGCCAGCACGCTGGACAGCGCGAACACTGAAGCTTTCTTT. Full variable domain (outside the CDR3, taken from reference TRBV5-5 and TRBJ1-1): DAGVTQSPTHLIKTRGQQVTLRCSPISGHKSVSWYQQVLGQGPQFIFQYYEKEERGRGNFPDRFSARQFPNYSSELNVNALLLGDSALYLCASTLDSANTEAFFGQGTRLTVV.

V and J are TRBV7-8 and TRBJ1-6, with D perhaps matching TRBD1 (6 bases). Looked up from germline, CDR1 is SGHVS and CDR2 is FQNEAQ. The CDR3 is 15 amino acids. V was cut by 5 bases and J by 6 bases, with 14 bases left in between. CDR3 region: CASSRGGGSNSPLHF. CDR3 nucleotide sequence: TGTGCCAGCAGCAGAGGGGGGGGGAGTAATTCACCCCTCCACTTT.

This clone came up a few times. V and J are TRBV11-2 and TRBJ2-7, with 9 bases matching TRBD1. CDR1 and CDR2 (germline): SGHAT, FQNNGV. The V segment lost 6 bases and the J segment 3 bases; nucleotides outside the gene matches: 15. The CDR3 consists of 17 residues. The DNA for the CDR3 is TGTGCCAGCAGGAAGAAGGGGCTGGGGACAGGGAACTACGAGCAGTACTTC. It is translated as CASRKKGLGTGNYEQYF.

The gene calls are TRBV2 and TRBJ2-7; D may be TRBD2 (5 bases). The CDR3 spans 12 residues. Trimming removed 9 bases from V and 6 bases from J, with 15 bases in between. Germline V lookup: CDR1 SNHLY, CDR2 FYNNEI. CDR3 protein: CASRWTGVEQYF. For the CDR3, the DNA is TGTGCCAGTAGATGGACCGGGGTCGAGCAGTACTTC.

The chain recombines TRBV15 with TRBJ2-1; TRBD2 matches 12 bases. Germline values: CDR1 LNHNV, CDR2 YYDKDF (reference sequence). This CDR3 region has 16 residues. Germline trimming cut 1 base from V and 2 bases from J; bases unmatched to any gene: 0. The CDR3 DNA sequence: TGTGCCACCAGCAGAGGGACTAGCGGGGCCTACAATGAGCAGTTCTTC. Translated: CATSRGTSGAYNEQFF.

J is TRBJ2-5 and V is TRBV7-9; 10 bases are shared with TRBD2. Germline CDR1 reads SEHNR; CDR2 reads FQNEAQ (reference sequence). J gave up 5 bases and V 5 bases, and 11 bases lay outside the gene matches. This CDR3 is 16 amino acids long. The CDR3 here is CASSRERGGYRETQYF. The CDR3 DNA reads TGTGCCAGCAGCAGAGAGCGGGGGGGCTACCGGGAGACCCAGTACTTC.

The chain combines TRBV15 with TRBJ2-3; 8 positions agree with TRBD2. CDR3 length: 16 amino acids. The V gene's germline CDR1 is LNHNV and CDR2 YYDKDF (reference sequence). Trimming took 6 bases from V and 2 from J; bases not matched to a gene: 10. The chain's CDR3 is CATRGDLAGYTDTQYF. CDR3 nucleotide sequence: TGTGCCACCAGAGGGGATCTAGCGGGCTACACAGATACGCAGTATTTT.

The CDR3 DNA reads as TGTGCCAGCAGCGCAGGGGTTTTGAACACTGAAGCTTTCTTT. Translated: CASSAGVLNTEAFF. This chain links TRBV9 with TRBJ1-1, with TRBD1 as a possible D gene (6 bases). Per the germline V gene, CDR1 is SGDLS and CDR2 is YYNGEE. V was pared by 3 bases and J by 0 bases, with 9 bases between. The CDR3 consists of 14 residues.

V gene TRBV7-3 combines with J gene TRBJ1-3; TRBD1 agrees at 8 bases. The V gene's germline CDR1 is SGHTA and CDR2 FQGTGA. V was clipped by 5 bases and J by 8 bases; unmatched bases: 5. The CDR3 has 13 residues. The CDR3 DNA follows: TGTGCCAGCAGCGCTGACAGGGGAGACACCATATATTTT. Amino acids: CASSADRGDTIYF. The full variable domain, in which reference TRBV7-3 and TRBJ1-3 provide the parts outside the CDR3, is GAGVSQTPSNKVTEKGKYVELRCDPISGHTALYWYRQSLGQGPEFLIYFQGTGAADDSGLPNDRFFAVRPEGSVSTLKIQRTERGDSAVYLCASSADRGDTIYFGEGSWLTVV.

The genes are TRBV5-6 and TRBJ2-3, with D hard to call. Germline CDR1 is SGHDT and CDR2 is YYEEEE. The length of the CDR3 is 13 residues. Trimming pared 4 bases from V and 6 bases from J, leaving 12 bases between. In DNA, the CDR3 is TGTGCCAGCAGCCCGTTTGGGCCGGATACGCAGTATTTT. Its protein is CASSPFGPDTQYF.